This T cell receptor (beta chain) came from a study of cytomegalovirus exposure and HLA in healthy donors (TCRdb year 2017). The study in broad terms: A later analysis indicated that the 120 or so validation repertoires were generated on the platform also employed for the roughly 720 repertoires of the first cohort. The study was designed to test whether signatures of past pathogen exposure could be identified by cataloging public T cell receptors. In addition to the first cohort of 650 to 750 subjects, a separate validation cohort of around 110 different subjects was used. High-throughput TCR immunosequencing, statistical association of individual TCRs with disease status, and machine learning were combined to predict cytomegalovirus infection status. The paper's findings and limits, for the study overall: Across donors, most TCR sequences were observed very rarely, whereas some public TCRs were present in many individuals. In the study, 164 TCR beta chains were listed as associated with cytomegalovirus. In vitro tests confirmed that a few of the cytomegalovirus-associated TCR beta chains recognize cytomegalovirus antigens. Subsequent analysis determined that TCRs grouped into clusters in the first cohort also showed a tendency toward co-occurrence across the approximately 120 validation repertoires, and approximately 94% of cluster scores exceeded 0. The authors suggested that the approach could potentially be extended to other disease states and immunological phenotypes. A later analysis had no HLA typing for the validation cohort, so co-occurrence there was scored across all 130 or so repertoires. Cytomegalovirus status was reported to be diagnosed by the classifier with high specificity and sensitivity in both the original and validation cohorts.

The germline V gene (reference sequence) yields SGHNT for CDR1 and YYREEE for CDR2. The CDR3 sequence holds 16 residues, the cysteine and phenylalanine included. The entry retains the CDR3 DNA only, 48 bases that are in frame from base 1. The V and J ends are trimmed by 4 bases and 6 bases, leaving 19 bases between them. This clone was observed a handful of times. Its antigen remains unidentified. No base-level quality is on record; no much larger clone is a single base apart. The library was built by means of the immunoSEQ multiplex PCR assay. For the original study's pipeline: A statistical classification framework was developed to diagnose cytomegalovirus status using the catalog of TCR beta chain sequences. Not all clones reach the TCRdb copy of this immuneACCESS table, which keeps in-frame sequences only. Checked studies attribute under half of the gap to unresolved V genes and leave the rest unexplained. V, J and clone size are taken as reported in that table, and D and trimming were inferred from the DNA itself. The sample data list about 330,000 clones, and about 85% of these were observed just once. The top ten hold roughly 1.2% of the sample.

Separate from the approximately 700-subject first cohort, the validation cohort of roughly 120 subjects was the group to which the donors belonged. The chain employs TRBV5-4 and TRBJ2-2; the D segment might be TRBD1 or TRBD2, since each matches 5 bases. Sequenced material: PBMCs. The clonotype originates from a woman in her twenties or thirties in good health and CMV-seropositive. This receptor carries the CDR3 CASSQPGRPTSGELFF. The DNA reads TGTGCCAGCAGCCAACCGGGACGCCCGACCTCCGGGGAGCTGTTTTTT.